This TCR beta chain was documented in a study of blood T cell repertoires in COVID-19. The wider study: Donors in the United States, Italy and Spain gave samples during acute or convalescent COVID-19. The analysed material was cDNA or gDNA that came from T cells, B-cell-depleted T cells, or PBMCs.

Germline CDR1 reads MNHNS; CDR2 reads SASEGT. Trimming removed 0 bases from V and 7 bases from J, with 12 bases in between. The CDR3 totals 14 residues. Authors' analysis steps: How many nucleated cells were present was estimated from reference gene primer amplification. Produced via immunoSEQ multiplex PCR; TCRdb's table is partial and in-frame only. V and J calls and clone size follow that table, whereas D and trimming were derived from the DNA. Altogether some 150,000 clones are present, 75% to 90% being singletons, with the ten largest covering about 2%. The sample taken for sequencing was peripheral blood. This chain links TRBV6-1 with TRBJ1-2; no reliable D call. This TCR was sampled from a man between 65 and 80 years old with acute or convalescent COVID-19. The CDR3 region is CASSEAGRYIGYTF. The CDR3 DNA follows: TGTGCCAGCAGTGAAGCTGGCAGGTATATTGGCTACACCTTC.